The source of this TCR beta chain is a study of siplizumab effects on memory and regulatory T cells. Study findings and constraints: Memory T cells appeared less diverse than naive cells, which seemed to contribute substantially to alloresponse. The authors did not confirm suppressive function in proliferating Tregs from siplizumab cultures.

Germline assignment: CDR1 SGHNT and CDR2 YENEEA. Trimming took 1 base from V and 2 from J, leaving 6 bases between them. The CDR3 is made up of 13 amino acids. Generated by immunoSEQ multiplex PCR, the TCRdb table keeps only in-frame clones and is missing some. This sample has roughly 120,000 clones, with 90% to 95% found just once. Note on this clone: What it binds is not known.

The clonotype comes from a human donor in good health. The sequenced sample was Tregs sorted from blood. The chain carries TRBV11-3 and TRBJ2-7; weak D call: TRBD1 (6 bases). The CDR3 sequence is CASSLGGPYEQYF. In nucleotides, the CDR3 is TGTGCCAGCAGCTTAGGGGGGCCCTACGAGCAGTACTTC.